Each of the 16 T cell receptor beta chains below was sequenced from the same sample in a study of chemoradiotherapy in HPV16-positive cancers (dated by TCRdb to the early 2020s). The method was the immunoSEQ multiplex PCR assay. TCRdb stores this immuneACCESS table with in-frame sequences only. Part of the clones is absent; in the studies checked, under half of the shortfall reflects unresolved V genes, and no reason is known for the rest. This sample gives about 12,000 clones in total; about three fifths of them show up just once. Of the sample, about a sixth is held by the ten largest clones. The biological material was taken from a patient who underwent chemoradiotherapy. The receptors were sampled from a human donor with HPV-associated anogenital cancer.

V is TRBV11-2 and J is TRBJ2-7; the match to TRBD1 covers 8 bases. The J segment lost 0 bases and the V segment lost 5 bases, leaving 3 bases of the junction unmatched. CDR1 is SGHAT and CDR2 is FQNNGV in the germline V gene. This CDR3 spans 14 amino acids. In DNA, the CDR3 is TGTGCCAGCAGCCGGACAGGGAGCTCCTACGAGCAGTACTTC. Translation: CASSRTGSSYEQYF. Using reference TRBV11-2 and TRBJ2-7 for the parts outside the CDR3, the full variable domain is EAGVAQSPRYKIIEKRQSVAFWCNPISGHATLYWYQQILGQGPKLLIQFQNNGVVDDSQLPKDRFSAERLKGVDSTLKIQPAKLEDSAVYLCASSRTGSSYEQYFGPGTRLTVT.

This clone was seen only a few times. V is TRBV7-9 and J is TRBJ2-2; D ambiguous. The CDR3 length is 14 residues. Germline-derived CDR1 and CDR2 are SEHNR and FQNEAQ (reference sequence). Trimming removed 2 bases from V and 6 bases from J, with 10 bases in between. CDR3 sequence: CASSLTPAAGELFF. The CDR3 DNA sequence: TGTGCCAGCAGCTTAACCCCTGCGGCCGGGGAGCTGTTTTTT.

V gene TRBV28 combines with J gene TRBJ1-4; TRBD1 might be the D (6 bases). This CDR3 spans 14 amino acids. With 7 bases removed from V and 8 bases from J, the gap between germline ends came to 17 bases. Germline assignment: CDR1 MDHEN and CDR2 SYDVKM. The CDR3 nucleotides are TGTGCCAGCACCTTGGGGGGGGCGCGAGAAAAACTGTTTTTT. This codes for CASTLGGAREKLFF.

The chain is built from TRBV29-1 and TRBJ2-7; possible D gene TRBD1, 6 bases. The CDR3 covers 12 residues. Germline CDR1 is SQVTM and CDR2 is ANQGSEA. Trimming took 6 bases from V and 2 from J, leaving 11 bases between them. The CDR3 DNA sequence: TGCAGCGTGGGACACGGAACCTACGAGCAGTACTTC. Its translation is CSVGHGTYEQYF.

The chain couples TRBV6-1 to TRBJ2-6, with 10 bases matching TRBD2. This CDR3 comprises 20 residues. From germline, CDR1 is MNHNS and CDR2 SASEGT. V lost 4 bases to trimming and J lost 0 bases; unmatched junction nucleotides: 12. CDR3 coding DNA: TGTGCCAGCAGTGGGAGGCCTAGCGGGAGCTCATCCTCTGGGGCCAACGTCCTGACTTTC. Its protein is CASSGRPSGSSSSGANVLTF.

The J gene is TRBJ2-1, the V gene TRBV19; 8 nucleotides match TRBD1. The CDR3 extends over 15 amino acids. Per the germline V gene, CDR1 is LNHDA and CDR2 is SQIVND (reference sequence). V shed 6 bases and J 9 bases; nucleotides not matched to a gene: 13. CDR3 sequence (DNA): TGTGCCAGTAGCCAATACAGAAGGACAGGGTTTGAGCAGTTCTTC. Translating it yields CASSQYRRTGFEQFF.

The table lists this clone with a few counts. The rearrangement joins TRBV11-2 to TRBJ1-1, with a weak D call TRBD1 (6 bases). Germline V CDR1 and CDR2: SGHAT, FQNNGV. This CDR3 contains 13 residues. Deletions cut 1 base from V and 8 bases from J, with 11 bases between. In DNA form, the CDR3 reads TGTGCCAGCAGCTTAGCGGGGGGCTGGGAAGCTTTCTTT. It encodes CASSLAGGWEAFF.

This rearrangement joins TRBV18 to TRBJ2-1; D is unclear. The CDR3 runs to 13 residues. Germline V gene data show CDR1 as KGHSH and CDR2 as LQKENI. V was trimmed by 5 bases and J by 6 bases, leaving 11 bases between them. The CDR3 sequence: CASSNRSGNEQFF. CDR3 in DNA: TGTGCCAGCTCAAATAGGTCGGGCAATGAGCAGTTCTTC.

This clone was recorded only once. The junction departs from germline at one end; a sequencing error may be responsible. The chain links TRBV7-7 to TRBJ2-2; a possible D gene is TRBD1 (6 bases). CDR3 size: 14 residues. Germline loops: CDR1 SSHAT, CDR2 FNYEAQ (reference sequence). CDR3 coding DNA: TGTGCTAGCAGCTCAACAGGGAGCACCGGGGAGCTGTTTTTT. This sequence encodes CASSSTGSTGELFF.

This clone counts as medium-sized (0.01 to 0.1%). The V and J genes are TRBV10-3 and TRBJ1-2; 9 bases align to TRBD1. This CDR3 comprises 15 residues. CDR1 is ENHRY and CDR2 is SYGVKD in the germline V gene. V lost 5 bases to trimming and J lost 4 bases; unmatched junction nucleotides: 8. DNA of the CDR3: TGTGCCATCAGTCCGCAACAGGGGGCGACCTATGGCTACACCTTC. It yields the protein CAISPQQGATYGYTF.

The rearrangement links TRBV27 to TRBJ2-7, with D maybe TRBD1 (5 bases). Trimming removed 5 bases at V and 5 bases at J, with 16 bases between. The CDR3 consists of 14 residues. Germline loops: CDR1 MNHEY, CDR2 SMNVEV (reference sequence). The CDR3 bases are TGTGCCAGCAGTCCCAGCAGGGTGTACCACGAGCAGTACTTC. It specifies CASSPSRVYHEQYF.

The chain employs TRBV19 and TRBJ2-7; 9 bases line up with TRBD2. Germline loops: CDR1 LNHDA, CDR2 SQIVND (reference sequence). The J segment lost 3 bases and the V segment lost 0 bases, leaving 6 bases of the junction unmatched. The CDR3 consists of 16 residues. The CDR3 bases are TGTGCCAGTAGTATAGATCTAAGCGGGGGGTTCTACGAGCAGTACTTC. It specifies CASSIDLSGGFYEQYF.

The chain recombines TRBV5-4 with TRBJ2-7, with a tentative D call TRBD2 (5 bases). V shed 0 bases and J shed 5 bases, with 15 bases lying between them. Germline CDR1 reads SGHNT; CDR2 reads YYREEE (reference sequence). The CDR3 extends over 15 amino acids. The CDR3 here is CASSLGRGSSNEQYF. Written as DNA, the CDR3 is TGTGCCAGCAGCTTGGGCCGGGGTTCTTCCAACGAGCAGTACTTC. Together with reference TRBV5-4 and TRBJ2-7, the CDR3 gives the full variable domain: ETGVTQSPTHLIKTRGQQVTLRCSSQSGHNTVSWYQQALGQGPQFIFQYYREEENGRGNFPPRFSGLQFPNYSSELNVNALELDDSALYLCASSLGRGSSNEQYFGPGTRLTVT.

This clone was found a few times. The V gene is TRBV29-1, the J gene TRBJ2-7; D gene uncertain. V shed 4 bases and J shed 1 base, with 5 bases lying between them. Per germline, CDR1 SQVTM and CDR2 ANQGSEA. The length of the CDR3 is 11 residues. Written as DNA, the CDR3 is TGCAGCGTTGTTGTATCCTACGAGCAGTACTTC. Translation gives CSVVVSYEQYF.

In its sample, this clone was seen a few times. CDR3 loop: CASSYGLNTEAFF. Written as DNA, the CDR3 is TGTGCCAGCAGTTATGGGTTGAACACTGAAGCTTTCTTT. The chain is built from TRBV5-8 and TRBJ1-1; D is unclear. The length of the CDR3 is 13 residues. Germline-derived CDR1 and CDR2 are SGHTS and YDEGEE. Trimming shortened V by 5 bases and J by 0 bases, and 8 bases separated the two germline ends.

The J gene is TRBJ2-2, the V gene TRBV27, with 12 bases identical to TRBD2. There are 18 residues in the CDR3. Germline CDR1 and CDR2: MNHEY and SMNVEV (reference sequence). V shed 2 bases and J 1 base; nucleotides not matched to a gene: 5. CDR3 bases: TGTGCCAGCAGTTTAGTGAAACTAGCGGGAGGGAACACCGGGGAGCTGTTTTTT. Encoded protein: CASSLVKLAGGNTGELFF.